This TCR beta chain was found in a study of T cell responses to AZD1222 COVID-19 vaccine. Overall study: Second-dose intervals near 4 or 12 weeks were combined. General study points: Sampled repertoires all dated from after the peak T cell response.

V gave up 0 bases and J gave up 3 bases, with 9 bases separating them. Germline-derived CDR1 and CDR2 are MGHRA and YSYEKL. CDR3 length: 15 amino acids. Comment on this clone: The antigen remains undetermined.

Profiled with immunoSEQ multiplex PCR; TCRdb holds only in-frame clones, not every one. The sample yields some 180,000 clones, just over 85% seen once. This TCR derives from an adult in good health. The gene calls are TRBV4-1 and TRBJ1-3, with a possible D match to TRBD1 (6 bases). This specimen consisted of peripheral blood, obtained on day 0 of AZD1222 vaccination. The DNA for the CDR3 is TGCGCCAGCAGCCAAGACAGGGGATTTGGAAACACCATATATTTT. Translation gives CASSQDRGFGNTIYF.